The source of this TCR beta chain is a study of cytomegalovirus exposure and HLA in healthy donors. Both 60 Vbeta primers and 13 Jbeta primers went into the PCR. As processed by the authors: Around 76 million unique TCR beta chains, some 11 million shared, were counted in a later analysis. Here immunoSEQ multiplex PCR was the method, and the copy in TCRdb shows in-frame clones only, minus some. The D gene and trimming were derived from the DNA, and the V and J assignments and clone size from that table. The data show about 140,000 clones, with 73% seen just once and 1.3% held by the top ten. This CDR3 comprises 13 residues. V lost 6 bases and J lost 7; bases outside the gene matches: 5. From germline, CDR1 is LNHDA and CDR2 SQIVND (reference sequence).

The specimen was PBMCs. The rearrangement joins TRBV19 to TRBJ1-3; TRBD1 agrees at 8 bases. The TCR originated in a woman in her 40s in good health and CMV-seronegative. The CDR3: CASSQGATNTIYF. The DNA for the CDR3 is TGTGCCAGTAGCCAGGGGGCCACGAACACCATATATTTT.